This T cell receptor (beta chain) was retrieved from a study of blood T cell repertoires in COVID-19. Study details: Samples representing acute and convalescent COVID-19 were sourced from the United States, Italy and Spain.

TCRdb's copy holds only in-frame clones and misses some; the assay was immunoSEQ multiplex PCR. The table has 250,000 or so clones, about three quarters seen once. The junction had 11 bases not matched to a gene; V was cut back by 2 bases and J by 5 bases. Germline V gene lookup returns CDR1 MNHEY and CDR2 SMNVEV (reference sequence). The CDR3 contains 16 residues. The chain uses TRBV27 and TRBJ2-7; 8 bases are shared with TRBD1. The sequencing input was peripheral blood. The receptor was derived from an elderly woman with acute or convalescent COVID-19. The CDR3 nucleotides are TGTGCCAGCAGTTTACAAGGGACAGGCAGGGCTAACGAGCAGTACTTC. It encodes CASSLQGTGRANEQYF.